This T cell receptor (beta chain) was sequenced in a study of T cell responses to AZD1222 COVID-19 vaccine. This clone was picked up one time. Its specificity is unknown. The junction and the germline gene differ at one end; a read error may be behind it. Assay used: immunoSEQ multiplex PCR; TCRdb lists only in-frame clones, some missing. The table includes approximately 110,000 clones, roughly 87% detected once. The CDR3 loop spans 14 amino acids. Per the germline V gene, CDR1 is LNHDA and CDR2 is SQIVND (reference sequence). General study results and limits: The study reported that nearly half of spike-specific TCRs target unmutated variant regions. Seropositive at baseline were only a handful of AZD1222 recipients.

Material: peripheral blood, obtained on day 0 of AZD1222 vaccination. This chain links TRBV19 with TRBJ1-2; 8 nucleotides align to TRBD1. This receptor was taken from an adult in good health. In nucleotides, the CDR3 is TGTGCCAGTAGTTTAGACAGGGGAGACTATGGCTACACCTTC. Encoded protein: CASSLDRGDYGYTF.